This TCR beta chain was sequenced during a study of blood T cell repertoires in COVID-19. Some clones are missing from TCRdb's copy, which holds only in-frame ones; the method was immunoSEQ multiplex PCR. This sample has about 210,000 clones, with around 88% found just once. This CDR3 region has 15 residues. The germline V and J ends were trimmed by 3 bases and 7 bases, with 17 bases remaining between them. Looked up from germline, CDR1 is SGHRS and CDR2 is YFSETQ. V and J are TRBV5-1 and TRBJ2-1; D not resolved. The clonotype was recovered from a woman between 45 and 65 years old with acute or convalescent COVID-19. The sample taken for sequencing was peripheral blood. The CDR3 nucleotides are TGCGCCAGCAGCTATGAACTCCCCTCTGCAAATGAGCAGTTCTTC. It encodes CASSYELPSANEQFF.